Below, one T cell receptor beta chain is given with its context. This clone was found a few times. The target of this receptor is not known. One base away there is no much larger clone; base qualities are not given. These data come from a study of CD8+ T cells in alopecia areata (dated by TCRdb to the late 2010s). With regard to the full study: Treated patients were enrolled in an open-label pilot trial of oral tofacitinib, 5 to 10 mg twice daily, for moderate-to-severe alopecia areata. Tofacitinib was given for 6 to 18 months, followed by 6 months of follow-up off drug to assess delayed response and recurrence. To study T cell clonal expansion in alopecia areata, the researchers applied high-throughput TCRbeta sequencing to both the C3H/HeJ mouse model and human patients. In humans, TCRbeta sequencing was performed on scalp tissue and on sorted CD4+ and CD8+ peripheral blood T cells from healthy controls and from patients with patchy or totalis/universalis alopecia areata. Biopsies were taken from tofacitinib-treated patients at baseline and again at 4 and 24 weeks into treatment, and several of those patients also had a later scalp biopsy. Clonality in the scalp was compared among normal scalp (n=4), patchy alopecia areata scalp (n=8), and alopecia totalis/universalis scalp (n=8). The RNA source kit depended on sample type: the PAXgene miRNA kit for fixed scalp, the miRNeasy kit for PBMCs, and the RNeasy kit for mouse skin. TCRbeta CDR3 regions were amplified by immunoSEQ multiplex PCR with 35 Vbeta forward and 13 Jbeta reverse primers.

V is reduced by 6 bases and J by 0 bases, leaving a spacing of 9 bases between them. Taken from the germline V gene, the CDR1 and CDR2 loops are MGHDK and SYGVNS. Its CDR3 holds 13 amino acids, cysteine through phenylalanine. The DNA shown is the 39-base CDR3, in frame from base 1. The research as a whole found: Unlike mouse skin, where gammadelta T cells dominate, normal human skin contains resident alphabeta T cells that get sequenced too, which complicates analysis of the scalp TCR repertoire. Compared with normal scalp, lesional scalp, particularly in alopecia totalis/universalis, had higher clonality and more expanded CD8+ clones, which suggests antigenic drive. Compared with mice, TCR sequences shared between patients were less clear, possibly partly because of HLA diversity across the patient population.

This specimen's time point label, interpreted: baseline before oral tofacitinib. From alopecia areata patients, peripheral blood was collected along with lesional scalp punch biopsies. PBMCs were separated by density centrifugation and stained for CD3, CD4 and CD8, after which CD4+ and CD8+ T cells were sorted on a FACSAria. Library preparation employed the immunoSEQ multiplex PCR assay. For TCR sequencing, RNA was extracted from every sample and reverse transcribed into cDNA to serve as template. First-strand cDNA was synthesized with SuperScript III using a 2:1 mix of oligo-dT and random hexamers. A synthetic immune receptor repertoire was used to measure amplification bias, and any remaining bias was corrected computationally. The study's own analysis went as follows. Raw reads were preprocessed for error removal, and CDR3 was defined according to IMGT conventions as running from the conserved cysteine to phenylalanine. To get clonality, Shannon entropy was normalized by log2 of the number of productive unique TCRs and the result was subtracted from 1. Scalp TCRbeta sequences were cross-referenced with sorted blood CD4 and CD8 repertoires so that the CD4 or CD8 identity of scalp clones could be inferred. TCRdb re-hosts the immuneACCESS table, in-frame sequences only. Its copies lack some clones; in the studies checked, an unresolved V gene accounts for under half of them, and the cause for the rest is not known. That table supplies the V and J calls and clone size; D and trimming were determined from the DNA. The sample table lists 150,000 to 180,000 clones, around half of them with a count of one. The leading ten clones occupy roughly 21% of the sample.

The receptor was derived from a human donor with alopecia areata. The chain was built from TRBV25-1 and TRBJ2-7, with TRBD1 as a weak D call on 6 bases. The sample was CD8+ T cells sorted from blood, taken at week 0. CDR3 protein: CASRGQISYEQYF. The DNA reads as follows: TGTGCCAGCAGAGGACAGATCTCCTACGAGCAGTACTTC.